The entry below gives a single TCR beta chain sequence along with its context. Its antigen is as yet unknown. The CDR3 covers 13 residues. Trimming removed 5 bases from V and 4 bases from J; junction bases left unmatched: 4. Template-switching 5'RACE yielded the TCR cDNA; a universal primer site and UMIs were added in the process. TCRdb reprocessed the 5' RACE reads via MiXCR and lists one record per CDR3 protein. Among some 600,000 distinct CDR3 sequences listed, approximately 13% were seen once. This specimen comes from a study of T cells after yellow fever vaccination. About the research overall: Each low-cell-number fraction was prepared by means of SMART-Seq v4 Ultra Low Input. Study outcomes and limitations: Post-booster repertoires again held most primary-vaccination clones (about 96% CD4, roughly 88% CD8). Abundant clonotypes from the bulk population could contaminate FACS-sorted repertoires.

The sequencing used PBMCs, collected on the day of the yellow fever booster vaccination. This TCR derives from a man aged 30 to 39 who received the YFV17D yellow fever vaccine. V usage is TRBV12-3 or TRBV12-4 and J usage is TRBJ1-2; 7 bases agree with TRBD1. DNA of the CDR3: TGTGCCAGCAGTCCAACAGGGGTCTATGGCTACACCTTC. It is translated as CASSPTGVYGYTF.